This T cell receptor beta chain originates from a study of T cell changes during pregnancy in multiple sclerosis. The assay was immunoSEQ multiplex PCR, and TCRdb's table has in-frame clones only and misses some. The profile shows around 50,000 clones, 70% to 90% of them singletons. Germline-derived CDR1 and CDR2 are SQVTM and ANQGSEA. The CDR3 is made up of 14 amino acids. V dropped 5 bases and J dropped 5; count of bases not matched to a gene: 9. This sequence originates from a female donor with multiple sclerosis, enrolled in a pregnancy study. The sequences come from peripheral blood, collected in the first trimester of pregnancy. The V call is TRBV29-1, the J call TRBJ1-1; TRBD1 matches at 9 bases. The CDR3 is CSVSSDRGGTEAFF. In DNA, the CDR3 is TGCAGCGTTTCGTCGGACAGGGGTGGGACTGAAGCTTTCTTT. The whole variable domain, remainder taken from reference TRBV29-1 and TRBJ1-1, is SAVISQKPSRDICQRGTSLTIQCQVDSQVTMMFWYRQQPGQSLTLIATANQGSEATYESGFVIDKFPISRPNLTFSTLTVSNMSPEDSSIYLCSVSSDRGGTEAFFGQGTRLTVV.